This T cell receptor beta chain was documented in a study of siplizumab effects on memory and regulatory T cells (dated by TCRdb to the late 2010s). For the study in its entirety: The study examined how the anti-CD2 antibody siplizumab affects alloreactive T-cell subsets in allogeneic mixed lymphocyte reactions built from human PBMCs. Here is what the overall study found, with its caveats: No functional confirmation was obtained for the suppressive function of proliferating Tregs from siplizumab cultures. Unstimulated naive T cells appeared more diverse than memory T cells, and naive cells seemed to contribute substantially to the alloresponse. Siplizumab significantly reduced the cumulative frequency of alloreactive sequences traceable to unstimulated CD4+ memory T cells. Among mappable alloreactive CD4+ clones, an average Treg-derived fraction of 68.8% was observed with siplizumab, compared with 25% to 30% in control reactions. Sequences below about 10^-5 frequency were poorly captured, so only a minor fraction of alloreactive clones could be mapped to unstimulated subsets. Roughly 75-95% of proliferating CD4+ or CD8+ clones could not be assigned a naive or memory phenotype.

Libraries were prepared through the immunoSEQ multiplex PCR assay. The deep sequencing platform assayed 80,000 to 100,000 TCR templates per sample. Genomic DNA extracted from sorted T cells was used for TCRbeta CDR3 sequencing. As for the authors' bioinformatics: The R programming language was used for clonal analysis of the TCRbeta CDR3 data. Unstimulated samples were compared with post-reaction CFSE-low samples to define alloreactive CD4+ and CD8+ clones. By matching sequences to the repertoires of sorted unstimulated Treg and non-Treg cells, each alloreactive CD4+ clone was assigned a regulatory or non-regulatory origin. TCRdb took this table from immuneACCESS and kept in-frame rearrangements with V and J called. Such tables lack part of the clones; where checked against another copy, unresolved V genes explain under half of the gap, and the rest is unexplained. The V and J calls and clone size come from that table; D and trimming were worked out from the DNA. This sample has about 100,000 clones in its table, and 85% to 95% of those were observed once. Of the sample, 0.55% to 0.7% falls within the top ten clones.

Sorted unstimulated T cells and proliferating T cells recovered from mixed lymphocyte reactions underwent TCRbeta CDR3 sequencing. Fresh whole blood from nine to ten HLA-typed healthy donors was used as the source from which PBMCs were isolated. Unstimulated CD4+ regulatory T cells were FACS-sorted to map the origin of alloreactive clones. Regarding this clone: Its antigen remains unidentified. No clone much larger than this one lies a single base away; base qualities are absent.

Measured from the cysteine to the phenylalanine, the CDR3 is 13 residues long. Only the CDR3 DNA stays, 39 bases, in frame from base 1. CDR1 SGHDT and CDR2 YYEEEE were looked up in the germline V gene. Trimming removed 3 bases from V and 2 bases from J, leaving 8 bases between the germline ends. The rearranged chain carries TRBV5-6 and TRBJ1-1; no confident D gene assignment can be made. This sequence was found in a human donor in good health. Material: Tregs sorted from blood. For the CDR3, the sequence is CASSSPINTEAFF. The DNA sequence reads TGTGCCAGCAGCTCCCCCATAAACACTGAAGCTTTCTTT. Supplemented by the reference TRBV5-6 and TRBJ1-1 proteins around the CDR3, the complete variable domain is DAGVTQSPTHLIKTRGQQVTLRCSPKSGHDTVSWYQQALGQGPQFIFQYYEEEERQRGNFPDRFSGHQFPNYSSELNVNALLLGDSALYLCASSSPINTEAFFGQGTRLTVV.